What follows is one TCR beta chain and its context. This entry is derived from a study of cytomegalovirus exposure and HLA in healthy donors. This CDR3 comprises 16 residues. Losses at the gene ends were 1 base for V and 5 bases for J; bases not matched to a gene: 4. Germline V CDR1 and CDR2: SGHNT, YYREEE (reference sequence). 13 Jbeta primers and 60 Vbeta primers were used for the PCR. The method was immunoSEQ multiplex PCR; TCRdb's version includes in-frame clones alone and lacks a portion of them. The repertoire includes under 150,000 clones, 73% of them detected once, and 1.3% sits in the top ten.

The sequenced sample was PBMCs. The chain links TRBV5-4 to TRBJ2-1, with 12 bases fitting TRBD2. This TCR derives from a woman in her forties in good health and CMV-seronegative. The CDR3 sequence is CASSLRPSGGDNEQFF. The CDR3 region has the DNA TGTGCCAGCAGCTTGCGGCCTAGCGGGGGGGACAATGAGCAGTTCTTC.